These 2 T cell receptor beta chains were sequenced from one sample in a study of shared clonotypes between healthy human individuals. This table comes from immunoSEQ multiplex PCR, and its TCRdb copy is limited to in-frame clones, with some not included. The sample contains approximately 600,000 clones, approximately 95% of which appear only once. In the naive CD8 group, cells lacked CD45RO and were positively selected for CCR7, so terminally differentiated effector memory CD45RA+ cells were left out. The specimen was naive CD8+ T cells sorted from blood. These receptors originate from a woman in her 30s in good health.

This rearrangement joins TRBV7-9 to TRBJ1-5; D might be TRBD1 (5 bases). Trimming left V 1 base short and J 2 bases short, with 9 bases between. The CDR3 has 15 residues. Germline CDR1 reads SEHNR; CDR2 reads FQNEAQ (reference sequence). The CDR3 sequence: CASSLGGAGNQPQHF. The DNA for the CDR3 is TGTGCCAGCAGCTTAGGAGGGGCGGGCAATCAGCCCCAGCATTTT.

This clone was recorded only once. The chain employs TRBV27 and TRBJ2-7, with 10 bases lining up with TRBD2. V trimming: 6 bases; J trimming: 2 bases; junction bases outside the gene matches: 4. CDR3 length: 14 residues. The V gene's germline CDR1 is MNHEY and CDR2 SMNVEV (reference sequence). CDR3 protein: CASRIAGGTYEQYF. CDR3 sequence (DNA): TGTGCCAGCAGGATAGCGGGAGGAACCTACGAGCAGTACTTC.